The clone carrying this T cell receptor beta chain was seen a few times. This specimen belongs to a study of preoperative IRX-2 immunotherapy in early breast cancer. Here immunoSEQ multiplex PCR was the method, and the copy in TCRdb shows in-frame clones only, minus some. In the table there are about 26,000 clones, approximately 81% of which are singletons. Germline CDR1 and CDR2: SQVTM and ANQGSEA. This CDR3 region has 16 residues. Between the trimmed V and J ends, which lost 4 bases and 4 bases, there was a span of 20 bases. As to treatment: preoperative locoregional IRX-2 cytokine immunotherapy. Preoperative locoregional IRX-2 cytokine immunotherapy was tested in the phase Ib source study.

The TCR was taken from a human donor with breast cancer. The chain uses TRBV29-1 and TRBJ1-3; TRBD1 is a possible D gene (6 bases). The sequences come from lymph node tissue, collected after IRX-2 immunotherapy. The CDR3 loop reads CSVAPWRGAAGNTIYF. The DNA of the CDR3 is TGCAGCGTTGCTCCTTGGAGGGGGGCGGCGGGAAACACCATATATTTT.